This T cell receptor beta chain was captured in a study of cytomegalovirus exposure and HLA in healthy donors (TCRdb year 2017). In terms of the full investigation: According to an earlier analysis of around 600 of the donors, about 179 million T cells yielded over 100 million unique TCR beta sequences and about 280 Gb of sequence data. In addition to the first cohort of around 670 subjects, a separate validation cohort of approximately 130 different subjects was used. Donor age, sex, ethnicity and CMV serostatus were compiled alongside the repertoire data. The aim of the study was to test whether cataloging public T cell receptors could identify signatures of past pathogen exposure. Roughly 5 DR-DQ haplotypes were handled as single units for association and clustering, since linkage in the cohort was strong. Typing coverage varied by locus: roughly 629-630 donors for A, B, C, DRB1 and DQB1; more than 500 for DQA1; about 570 for DPA1; roughly 450 for DPB1. The study profiled the T cell repertoires of more than 500 subjects by immunosequencing and related them to cytomegalovirus serostatus. Of the roughly 430 genotyped donors, around 81% fell in the genetic ancestry cluster associated with self-reported Caucasian donors. To decide whether each TCR beta V gene segment behaved as functional or pseudogenic, an earlier analysis of several hundred of the donors relied on high-throughput TCR beta sequencing. Genome-wide SNP genotypes for about 55% of the 666 donors were used in a later genetic analysis, which treated that subset as a discovery cohort. All discovery cohort repertoires had been generated on a single sequencing platform. In the later analysis, no new phenotypic data were used to find candidate immune exposures; instead, reliance was placed on TCR beta sequences and their occurrence across donors. A later analysis re-examined previously published TCR beta repertoires from just over 650 donors and added high-resolution HLA genotyping to investigate patterns of TCR occurrence. To predict cytomegalovirus infection status, the study combined high-throughput TCR immunosequencing, statistical association of individual TCRs with disease status, and machine learning. Class I and class II HLA loci were covered by the typing at four-digit resolution. On average, 235,054 unique TCR beta nucleotide sequences were sequenced per donor among a few hundred genotyped donors of the cohort, with 15% to 20% of those sequences being non-productive. Roughly 300 gigabases of sequencing data and around 80 million unique TCR sequences made up an early release that covered several hundred HLA-typed donors.

The CDR3 holds 16 amino acids from the cysteine to the phenylalanine. Just CDR3 DNA is preserved here, 48 bases in frame from base 1. Based on the germline V gene, the CDR1 and CDR2 sequences are MNHEY and SVGAGI. Trimming takes 2 bases from V and 0 bases from J, and the germline ends sit 8 bases apart. The cohort was made up of about 610 healthy bone marrow donors. At the time of sampling, every cohort member was nominally healthy, though immune exposures that went unrecorded were likely present. The donor was CMV seronegative and was included in the group of several hundred seronegative cohort members. Each donor provided a peripheral blood sample, and peripheral blood mononuclear cells were used for TCR beta sequencing. Genomic DNA was extracted from the blood cell samples with the Qiagen DNeasy Blood Extraction Kit. Points on this clone: No cognate antigen has been identified for it. The input lacks base qualities; no much larger clone sits a single base away.

Points the paper makes about the study in general: Roughly uniform sequencing depth across donors was assumed in presence/absence analyses, although this assumption may not hold. The only immune exposure information available for the cohort was CMV serostatus. In this cohort, only TCR beta chains were sequenced, and detectable features were limited by the absence of alpha or paired-chain data. According to a later analysis, most CMV-associated TCR beta chains appeared to be HLA-restricted, and the HLA associations seemed to be driven largely by CMV exposure. Most TCR sequences were observed very rarely across donors, whereas some public TCRs were present in many individuals. According to a later analysis, parvovirus B19, influenza, CMV and Epstein-Barr virus appeared linked to several top co-occurrence clusters. According to a later genetic analysis, donors in an Asian-associated ancestry cluster had fewer N-insertions in productive TCRs than the approximately 630-donor mean. Because some donors lacked HLA typing at each locus, the association tests relied only on the typed subset. Roughly 17 rarely observed V segments, including chromosome 9 orphons, were excluded from the earlier analysis of about 600 of the donors because counts were too low. When HLA alleles, especially DR and DQ, strongly co-occurred, attributing TCR associations to individual alleles was difficult. Specific HLA alleles were associated with roughly 17,000 TCR beta sequences at a false discovery rate of 0.05 in a later analysis. Compared with equally common non-associated chains, HLA-associated TCR beta chains in a later analysis were more clonally expanded and had lower generation probabilities. A cluster of highly shared sequence variants was judged likely to represent a technical artifact of the sequencing pipeline. Broadly in line with IMGT annotations, most TCR beta V segments showed up in productive rearrangements about 87% or about 30% of the time in an earlier analysis of 587 of the donors. In a later analysis, TCR association rates were found to vary across HLA loci, with the most associated TCRs seen for DRB1 alleles and the fewest for HLA-C alleles. The authors suggested that the approach could potentially be extended to other disease states and immunological phenotypes. The study gave a list of around 170 TCR beta chains associated with cytomegalovirus. A few of the identified cytomegalovirus-associated TCR beta chains were confirmed in vitro to be specific for cytomegalovirus antigens. A further reported finding was that TCR beta sequences accurately predicted the HLA-A and HLA-B alleles for most subjects in the first cohort. In both the original and validation cohorts, the classifier was reported to diagnose cytomegalovirus status with high specificity and sensitivity. Correlated functional status among segregating V segments might be attributable to linkage disequilibrium, but an unknown experimental factor could not be ruled out. Some IMGT-functional V segments, including TRBV6-2 and TRBV6-3, could not be distinguished by the 87-base-pair reads and were therefore excluded. A later genetic analysis associated a missense DCLRE1C variant with V-gene and J-gene trimming of TCR beta chains, and an independent cohort replicated the association.

The protocol used for the library was the immunoSEQ multiplex PCR assay. The multiplex PCR relied on a mix of 60 forward primers for TCR Vbeta segments and 13 reverse primers for TCR Jbeta segments. A multiplex PCR assay on genomic DNA amplified the CDR3 region of rearranged TCR beta genes. The amplified TCR beta libraries were sequenced on the Illumina HiSeq System as 87-base-pair reads. In the authors' own workflow: Across the 670 or so repertoires, a later analysis counted some 81 million unique TCR beta chains, around 11 million of which were shared by at least two donors. To remove PCR and sequencing errors, raw reads were error-corrected and collapsed into unique sequences using a nearest-neighbor algorithm that merged closely related sequences. To assign V, D and J gene segments, CDR3 sequences were aligned to IMGT reference sequences. For a sequence to be retained, at least a six-nucleotide match to both a V gene segment and a J gene segment was required. A rearrangement was called productive if the CDR3 had no stop codons and remained in frame with V and J, and every other rearrangement was called non-productive. CDR3 was defined by IMGT convention, running from the second conserved V-encoded cysteine to the conserved J-encoded phenylalanine. In an earlier analysis of around 540 of the donors, sequences lacking an unambiguous match to a single V gene segment were excluded. An earlier analysis of several hundred of the donors called V segments functional above 56.7% productive rearrangements and segregating when the between-donor standard deviation exceeded 5%. A statistical classification framework was built for diagnosing cytomegalovirus status from the catalog of TCR beta chain sequences. In a later analysis, TCR nucleotide sequences were compared against IMGT/GENE-DB human TR gene sequences so that V and J genes could be assigned. In a later analysis, CDR3 sequences and most-parsimonious VDJ recombination scenarios were assigned using the TCRdist pipeline. In a later analysis, each TCR beta chain was defined by its CDR3 amino acid sequence together with its V-gene family, and reads lacking a unique V-gene family were excluded. A later analysis removed several hundred highly shared, low-generation-probability nucleotide sequences to deal with suspected cross-contamination and a sequencing artifact. For each public chain, a later analysis derived a clonal expansion index from normalized ranks of inferred template counts within each repertoire. Generation probabilities in a later analysis came from a VDJ recombination model fitted to out-of-frame rearrangements, and those results were checked against IGoR. A later analysis scored TCR-TCR, TCR-HLA and TCR-CMV co-occurrence with hypergeometric tests, applying a repertoire-size bias correction to TCR pairs. To estimate false discovery rates, a later analysis permuted the HLA or CMV assignments 20 times. In a later analysis, co-occurring TCRs were grouped using DBSCAN, with TCRdist sequence similarity added in when clustering inside HLA-allele-positive subsets. For co-occurrence clustering, repertoires with fewer than 30,000 or more than 120,000 public chains were excluded, along with 5 or 6 repertoires with anomalous nucleotide sharing. What TCRdb holds here is the immuneACCESS table cut down to in-frame rearrangements. Part of the clones is not present; checked against another copy, under half of the missing clones reflect an unresolved V gene, and the others are unexplained. That table is the source of V, J and clone size, and D and trimming were worked out from the DNA. Within this sample are around 170,000 clones, with 82% of them counted one time only. The leading ten clones occupy roughly 0.8% of the sample.

The sequencing input was PBMCs. This sequence originates from a woman in her late teens or twenties in good health and CMV-seronegative. The rearrangement combines TRBV6-5 with TRBJ2-6; the D gene is not confidently resolved. The CDR3 has the sequence CASSYEWSSGANVLTF. The nucleotides are TGTGCCAGCAGTTACGAATGGAGCTCTGGGGCCAACGTCCTGACTTTC.